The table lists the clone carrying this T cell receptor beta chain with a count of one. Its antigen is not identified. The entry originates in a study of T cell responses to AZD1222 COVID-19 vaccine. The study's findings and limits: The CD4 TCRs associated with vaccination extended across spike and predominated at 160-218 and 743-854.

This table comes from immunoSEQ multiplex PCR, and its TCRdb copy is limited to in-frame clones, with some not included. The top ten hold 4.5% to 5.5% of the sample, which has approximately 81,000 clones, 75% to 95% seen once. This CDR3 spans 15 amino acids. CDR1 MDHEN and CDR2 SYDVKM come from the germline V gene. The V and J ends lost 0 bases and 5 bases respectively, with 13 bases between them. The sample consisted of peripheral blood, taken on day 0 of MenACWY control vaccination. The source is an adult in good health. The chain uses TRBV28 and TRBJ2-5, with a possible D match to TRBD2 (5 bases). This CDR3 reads CASSLWGGRGETQYF. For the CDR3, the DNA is TGTGCCAGCAGTTTATGGGGTGGACGAGGGGAGACCCAGTACTTC.